This passage covers 28 T cell receptor beta chains from one sample sequenced in a study of long-term antiretroviral therapy in people with HIV. Version v3.0 of the immunoSEQ assay was performed at survey level. Only in-frame clones appear in the TCRdb table, and some are missing; sequencing was by immunoSEQ multiplex PCR. The sample holds approximately 25,000 clones, 65% to 90% seen once. The sample was unsorted PBMCs, taken 1.2 years after starting antiretroviral therapy. The receptor set was obtained from a man between 50 and 59 years old with HIV.

The chain recombines TRBV19 with TRBJ1-5, with D maybe TRBD1 (5 bases). The germline V gene has CDR1 LNHDA and CDR2 SQIVND (reference sequence). The CDR3 has 16 residues. V was pared by 4 bases and J by 1 base, with 14 bases between. CDR3 DNA sequence: TGTGCCAGTAGTACGTCCGGGACGGCAAGCAATCAGCCCCAGCATTTT. Translation: CASSTSGTASNQPQHF.

In its sample, this clone was seen once. CDR3 amino acids: CASLGGGSGEDTQYF. The DNA of the CDR3 is TGTGCCAGCCTAGGGGGCGGTAGCGGGGAAGATACGCAGTATTTT. This sequence joins TRBV28 and TRBJ2-3; D is perhaps TRBD2 (8 bases). The CDR3 has 15 residues. Trimming took off 8 bases at V and 5 bases at J, with 20 bases between the two ends. Germline-derived CDR1 and CDR2 are MDHEN and SYDVKM.

CDR3 DNA sequence: TGTGCCAGAAGCTTGGTAGCCCCGAGGACAGGGGGCTCCTACGAGCAGTACTTC. It yields the protein CARSLVAPRTGGSYEQYF. This sequence joins TRBV5-3 and TRBJ2-7; 10 nucleotides align to TRBD1. TRBV5-3 is an open reading frame whose function is uncertain. This CDR3 region has 18 residues. After removal of 0 bases from V and 0 bases from J, the junction contained 9 bases not matched to a gene.

This clone was detected only once. The rearrangement joins TRBV2 to TRBJ2-5, with 10 positions matching TRBD2. Per germline, CDR1 SNHLY and CDR2 FYNNEI. The V segment lost 6 bases and the J segment 5 bases; nucleotides outside the gene matches: 6. There are 14 residues in the CDR3. CDR3 DNA sequence: TGTGCCAGCAGGGGAGCGGGGGGGCACGAGACCCAGTACTTC. It translates to CASRGAGGHETQYF.

The V call is TRBV5-6, the J call TRBJ1-2; maybe TRBD1 (5 bases). This CDR3 has 15 residues. Looked up from germline, CDR1 is SGHDT and CDR2 is YYEEEE. Trimming removed 3 bases from V and 5 bases from J, with 17 bases in between. This chain's CDR3 is CASSSPGRTNYGYTF. As DNA, the CDR3 is TGTGCCAGCAGCTCACCGGGACGGACGAATTATGGCTACACCTTC.

This chain joins TRBV30 and TRBJ1-1; TRBD1 is a possible D gene (6 bases). The CDR3 contains 12 residues. CDR1 is GTSNPN and CDR2 is SVGIG in the germline V gene (reference sequence). V lost 5 bases and J 7 bases, leaving 14 bases between the germline ends. In DNA, the CDR3 is TGTGCCTGGTTCAGGGGAAAGAGTGAAGCTTTCTTT. Translation: CAWFRGKSEAFF.

V usage is TRBV12-5 and J usage is TRBJ2-1; TRBD1 matches 9 bases. Germline lookup yields CDR1 LGHNT and CDR2 FRNRAP. The CDR3 contains 15 residues. The V and J ends lost 1 base and 7 bases, in that order; junction bases with no gene match: 5. DNA for the CDR3: TGTGCTAGTGGTTTGGGCGGACAGGGGCAAAATGAGCAGTTCTTC. It specifies CASGLGGQGQNEQFF.

This chain connects TRBV4-3 to TRBJ1-5, with 7 bases fitting TRBD1. Germline trimming cut 0 bases from V and 1 base from J; bases unmatched to any gene: 3. This CDR3 is 16 amino acids long. Germline loops: CDR1 LGHNA, CDR2 YSLEER. The CDR3 DNA sequence: TGCGCCAGCAGCCAAGATCACAGGGGAAGCAATCAGCCCCAGCATTTT. Translating it yields CASSQDHRGSNQPQHF.

V is TRBV10-2 and J is TRBJ2-7; perhaps TRBD2 as D (5 bases). From germline, CDR1 is WSHSY and CDR2 SAAADI. The CDR3 loop spans 16 amino acids. Trimming stripped 5 bases from V and 6 bases from J, with 23 bases between. CDR3 region: CASSSREHDNAREQYF. Written as DNA, the CDR3 is TGCGCCAGCAGTAGCCGGGAACACGATAATGCTCGCGAGCAGTACTTC.

The chain recombines TRBV18 with TRBJ1-2; 7 bases are a match to TRBD1. The CDR3 covers 15 residues. Losses at the gene ends were 3 bases for V and 7 bases for J; bases not matched to a gene: 11. Germline V gives CDR1 KGHSH, CDR2 LQKENI. The CDR3 spells CASSPPAGGKGGYTF. The CDR3 DNA follows: TGTGCCAGCTCACCTCCGGCAGGGGGTAAAGGTGGCTACACCTTC.

The rearrangement uses TRBV7-9 and TRBJ1-4; weak D call: TRBD1 (5 bases). Trimming removed 1 base at V and 10 bases at J, with 13 bases between. Germline CDR1 reads SEHNR; CDR2 reads FQNEAQ (reference sequence). The CDR3 has 14 residues. The CDR3 loop is CASSLVEGIGKLFF. The CDR3 nucleotides read TGTGCCAGCAGCTTAGTCGAGGGGATTGGAAAACTGTTTTTT.

A single count supports this clone. The chain recombines TRBV6-5 with TRBJ1-1; D remains unclear. Germline CDR1 and CDR2: MNHEY and SVGAGI. The CDR3 is 15 residues long. V was trimmed by 2 bases and J by 0 bases, leaving 10 bases between them. The CDR3 bases are TGTGCCAGCAGTTACGGGTCGACGGTGAACACTGAAGCTTTCTTT. This gives the protein CASSYGSTVNTEAFF.

This rearrangement joins TRBV30 to TRBJ2-3, with TRBD2 identical over 8 bases. Germline V lookup: CDR1 GTSNPN, CDR2 SVGIG (reference sequence). Unmatched junction bases numbered 6, after V lost 3 bases and J lost 1 base. CDR3 length equals 15 residues. Here the CDR3 reads CAWSGFGGGTDTQYF. CDR3 sequence (DNA): TGTGCCTGGAGCGGTTTCGGGGGGGGCACAGATACGCAGTATTTT.

The genes are TRBV5-4 and TRBJ1-2, with D maybe TRBD1 (5 bases). CDR1 SGHNT and CDR2 YYREEE come from the germline V gene (reference sequence). V dropped 5 bases and J dropped 3 bases, with 11 bases sitting between them. The CDR3 sequence is 13 residues long. This CDR3 is CASSIQGDYGYTF. The CDR3 DNA sequence: TGTGCCAGCAGTATTCAGGGAGACTATGGCTACACCTTC.

The gene calls are TRBV30 and TRBJ2-7; TRBD2 aligns across 7 bases. Germline CDR1 and CDR2: GTSNPN and SVGIG (reference sequence). The length of the CDR3 is 14 residues. Losses at the gene ends were 2 bases for V and 2 bases for J; bases not matched to a gene: 6. The CDR3 DNA reads as TGTGCCTGGAGTAGCGGGAAATACCCCTACGAGCAGTACTTC. Encoded protein: CAWSSGKYPYEQYF.

This sequence joins TRBV6-1 and TRBJ1-1, with D possibly matching TRBD1 (5 bases). The V gene lost 3 bases and the J gene lost 5 bases, with 22 bases spanning the gap. Germline CDR1 and CDR2: MNHNS and SASEGT. The CDR3 covers 17 residues. This chain's CDR3 is CASSDAVGVGTGTEAFF. The CDR3 nucleotides read TGTGCCAGCAGTGATGCCGTGGGTGTTGGGACGGGGACTGAAGCTTTCTTT.

This clone was picked up one time. The chain combines TRBV11-2 with TRBJ2-7; 10 positions match TRBD2. V was clipped by 3 bases and J by 4 bases; unmatched bases: 3. CDR3 length equals 14 residues. Germline CDR1 is SGHAT and CDR2 is FQNNGV. CDR3 nucleotides: TGTGCCAGCAGCTTCCTACTAGCGGGATACGAGCAGTACTTC. It translates to CASSFLLAGYEQYF.

This clone was picked up one time. The chain combines TRBV6-5 with TRBJ1-2; D uncertain. Germline-derived CDR1 and CDR2 are MNHEY and SVGAGI. The CDR3 has 15 residues. V gave up 4 bases and J gave up 4 bases, with 16 bases separating them. The CDR3 nucleotides are TGTGCCAGCAGTTTCTCCGAGAGACGGCTCTATGGCTACACCTTC. It is translated as CASSFSERRLYGYTF.

The V gene is TRBV5-6, the J gene TRBJ1-1; D not resolved. The CDR3 contains 11 residues. Germline loops: CDR1 SGHDT, CDR2 YYEEEE. Deletions cut 4 bases from V and 10 bases from J, with 11 bases between. The CDR3 sequence is CASSQGLAAFF. In nucleotides, the CDR3 is TGTGCCAGCAGCCAAGGGTTAGCAGCTTTCTTT.

The V and J genes are TRBV10-3 and TRBJ1-1, with a weak D call TRBD1 (5 bases). Germline-derived CDR1 and CDR2 are ENHRY and SYGVKD. The germline V and J ends were trimmed by 2 bases and 4 bases, with 11 bases remaining between them. The CDR3 extends over 14 amino acids. The CDR3 region has the DNA TGTGCCATCAGTGAGACAGGTACGACCACTGAAGCTTTCTTT. It specifies CAISETGTTTEAFF.

This sequence joins TRBV5-1 and TRBJ1-3; no clear D. The CDR3 sequence is 15 residues long. V was shortened by 0 bases and J by 0 bases, with 7 bases between the two germline ends. Germline loops: CDR1 SGHRS, CDR2 YFSETQ. The CDR3 coding sequence is TGCGCCAGCAGCTTGGGACCGAACTCTGGAAACACCATATATTTT. Translating gives CASSLGPNSGNTIYF.

The V gene is TRBV6-6, the J gene TRBJ2-3, with a weak D call TRBD1 (6 bases). Germline V gene sequence: CDR1 MNHNY, CDR2 SVGAGI (reference sequence). CDR3 length: 16 residues. V lost 0 bases to trimming and J lost 3 bases, with 13 bases between them. The CDR3 spells CASSYSGGLTTDTQYF. The CDR3 DNA sequence: TGTGCCAGCAGTTACTCAGGGGGATTGACGACAGATACGCAGTATTTT.

This clone came up a few times. The chain carries TRBV9 and TRBJ1-3, with D tentatively TRBD1 (5 bases). V gave up 2 bases and J gave up 1 base, with 16 bases separating them. The CDR3 totals 17 residues. Germline V gene data show CDR1 as SGDLS and CDR2 as YYNGEE. The CDR3 sequence is CASSVQPRVASGNTIYF. CDR3 nucleotides: TGTGCCAGCAGCGTCCAACCCAGGGTAGCGTCTGGAAACACCATATATTTT.

This clone was seen a single time. V usage is TRBV5-1 and J usage is TRBJ2-7; D ambiguous. There are 15 residues in the CDR3. The germline CDR1 and CDR2 sequences are SGHRS and YFSETQ. Between the trimmed V and J ends, which lost 1 base and 5 bases, there was a span of 16 bases. The CDR3 region has the DNA TGCGCCAGCAGCTTGACCGTGAGTTTAGTTGACGAGCAGTACTTC. Translated, it gives CASSLTVSLVDEQYF.

The chain has TRBV7-8 and TRBJ2-1; 13 bases are a match to TRBD2. CDR3 length: 17 residues. The germline gives CDR1 SGHVS, CDR2 FQNEAQ. J lost 9 bases, V lost 4 bases, and 12 bases had no gene match. CDR3 nucleotide sequence: TGTGCCAGCAGCTCCCGGACTAGCGGGGGCCCGGGTGTTGAGCAGTTCTTC. Protein: CASSSRTSGGPGVEQFF.

V usage is TRBV13 and J usage is TRBJ1-5; 7 bases are a match to TRBD1. CDR1 and CDR2 from the germline V gene are PRHDT and FYEKMQ (reference sequence). This CDR3 spans 15 amino acids. Unmatched junction bases numbered 5, after V lost 3 bases and J lost 3 bases. The CDR3 protein is CASSFRGQINQPQHF. The CDR3 DNA follows: TGTGCCAGCAGCTTTCGGGGACAGATCAATCAGCCCCAGCATTTT.

J is TRBJ2-7 and V is TRBV19; D is unclear. CDR1 LNHDA and CDR2 SQIVND come from the germline V gene (reference sequence). V lost 5 bases and J 3 bases, leaving 8 bases between the germline ends. This CDR3 has 12 amino acids. CDR3 sequence (DNA): TGTGCCAGTAGTGATTCTAGCTACGAGCAGTACTTC. As protein: CASSDSSYEQYF.

CDR3 amino acids: CAISDATGDYEQYF. CDR3 in DNA: TGTGCCATCAGTGATGCGACAGGGGACTACGAGCAGTACTTC. The chain couples TRBV10-3 to TRBJ2-7; TRBD1 matches at 8 bases. The length of the CDR3 is 14 residues. V lost 3 bases, J lost 3 bases, and 4 bases stayed unmatched. Per the germline V gene, CDR1 is ENHRY and CDR2 is SYGVKD.